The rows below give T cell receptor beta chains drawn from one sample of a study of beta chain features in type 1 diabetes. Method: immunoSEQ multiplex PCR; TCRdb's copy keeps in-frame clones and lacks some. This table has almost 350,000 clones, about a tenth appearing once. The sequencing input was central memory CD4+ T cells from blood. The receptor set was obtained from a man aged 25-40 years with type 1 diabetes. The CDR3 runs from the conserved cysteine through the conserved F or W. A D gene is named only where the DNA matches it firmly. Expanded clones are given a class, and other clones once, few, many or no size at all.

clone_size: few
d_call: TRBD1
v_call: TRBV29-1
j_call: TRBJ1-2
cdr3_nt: TGCAGCGTTGGGACAGGGGAGGTACTGGGTCGCTACACCTTC
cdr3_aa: CSVGTGEVLGRYTF

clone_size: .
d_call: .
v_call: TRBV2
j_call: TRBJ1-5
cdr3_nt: TGTGCCAGCAGCTTTCCTATTCCGGGCCCGAAGAGCAATCAGCCCCAGCATTTT
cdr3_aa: CASSFPIPGPKSNQPQHF

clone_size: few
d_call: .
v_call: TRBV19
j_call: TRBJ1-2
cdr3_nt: TGTGCCAGCAGGGACACTTTCTATGGCTACACCTTC
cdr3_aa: CASRDTFYGYTF

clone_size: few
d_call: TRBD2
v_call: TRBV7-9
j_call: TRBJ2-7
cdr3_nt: TGTGCCAGCAGCTTCTCCGCGCGGGGGATGAGATCCGAGCAGTACTTC
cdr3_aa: CASSFSARGMRSEQYF

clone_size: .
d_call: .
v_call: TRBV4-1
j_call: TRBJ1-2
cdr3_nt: TGCGCCAGCAGCCAAGAACAATTTTGGGGTGGCTACACCTTC
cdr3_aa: CASSQEQFWGGYTF

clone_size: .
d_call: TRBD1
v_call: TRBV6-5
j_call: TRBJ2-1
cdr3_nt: TGTGCCAGCAGGCGACAGGGGGATGAGCAGTTCTTC
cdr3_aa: CASRRQGDEQFF

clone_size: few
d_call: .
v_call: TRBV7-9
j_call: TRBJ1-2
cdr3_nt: TGTGCCAGCAGCTTCGGGGCTGGGACTAACTATGGCTACACCTTC
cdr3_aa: CASSFGAGTNYGYTF

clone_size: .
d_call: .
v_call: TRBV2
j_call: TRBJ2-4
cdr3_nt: TGTGCCACCAAGAGGGGGGAAAACATTCAGTACTTC
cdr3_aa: CATKRGENIQYF

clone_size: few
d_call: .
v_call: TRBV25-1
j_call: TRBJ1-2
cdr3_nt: TGTGCCAGCAGTGAAACAGGCATACCCTATGGCTACACCTTC
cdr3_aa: CASSETGIPYGYTF

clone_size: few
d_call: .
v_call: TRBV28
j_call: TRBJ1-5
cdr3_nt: TGTGCCAGCAGACTAGCGGTGGACAGCAGTAGCAATCAGCCCCAGCATTTT
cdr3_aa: CASRLAVDSSSNQPQHF

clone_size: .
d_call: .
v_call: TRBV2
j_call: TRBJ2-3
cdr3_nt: TGTGCCAGCGTTCAGGGCTTCACAGATACGCAGTATTTT
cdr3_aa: CASVQGFTDTQYF

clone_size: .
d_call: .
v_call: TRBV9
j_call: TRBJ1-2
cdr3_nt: TGTGCCAGCAGCGTCGGGCAGACAGGCGGGGGCTACACCTTC
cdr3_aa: CASSVGQTGGGYTF

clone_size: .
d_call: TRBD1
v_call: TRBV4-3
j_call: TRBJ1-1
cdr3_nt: TGCGCCAGCAGCCAAGCAGGACAGGGCATGGGAACTGAAGCTTTCTTT
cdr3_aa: CASSQAGQGMGTEAFF

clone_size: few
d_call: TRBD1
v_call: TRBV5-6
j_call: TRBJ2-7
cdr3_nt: TGTGCCAGCAGCGTAGGACAGGTCGGATCCCGGTACTTC
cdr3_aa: CASSVGQVGSRYF

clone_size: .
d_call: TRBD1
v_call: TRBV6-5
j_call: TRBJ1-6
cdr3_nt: TGTGCCAGCAGCGAGACAGGGTATAATTCACCCCTCCACTTT
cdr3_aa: CASSETGYNSPLHF

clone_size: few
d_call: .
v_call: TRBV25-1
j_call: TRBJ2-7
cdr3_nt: TGTGCCAGCAGTAGTTACTACGAGCAGTACTTC
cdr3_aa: CASSSYYEQYF

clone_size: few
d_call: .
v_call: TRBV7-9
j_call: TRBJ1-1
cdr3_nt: TGTGCCAGCAGCTTAACAGGGAGGGACACTGAAGCTTTCTTT
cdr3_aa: CASSLTGRDTEAFF

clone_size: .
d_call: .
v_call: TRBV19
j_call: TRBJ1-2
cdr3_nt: TGTGCCAGTAGTCACAGGAACTATGGCTACACCTTC
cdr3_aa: CASSHRNYGYTF

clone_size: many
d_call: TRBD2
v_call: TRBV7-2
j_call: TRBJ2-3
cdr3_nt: TGTGCCAGCAGCCCCGGACTAGCGGGGGTGGTAAGGACAGATACGCAGTATTTT
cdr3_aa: CASSPGLAGVVRTDTQYF

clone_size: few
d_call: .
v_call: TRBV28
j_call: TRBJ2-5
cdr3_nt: TGTGCCAGCGCCGGGCCCCCAAAAGAGACCCAGTACTTC
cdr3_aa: CASAGPPKETQYF

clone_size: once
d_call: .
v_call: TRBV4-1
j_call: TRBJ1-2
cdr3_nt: TGCGCCAGCAGCCAAGATCAGCGTGCACGCAGGGTGAACTATGGCTACACCTTC
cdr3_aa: CASSQDQRARRVNYGYTF